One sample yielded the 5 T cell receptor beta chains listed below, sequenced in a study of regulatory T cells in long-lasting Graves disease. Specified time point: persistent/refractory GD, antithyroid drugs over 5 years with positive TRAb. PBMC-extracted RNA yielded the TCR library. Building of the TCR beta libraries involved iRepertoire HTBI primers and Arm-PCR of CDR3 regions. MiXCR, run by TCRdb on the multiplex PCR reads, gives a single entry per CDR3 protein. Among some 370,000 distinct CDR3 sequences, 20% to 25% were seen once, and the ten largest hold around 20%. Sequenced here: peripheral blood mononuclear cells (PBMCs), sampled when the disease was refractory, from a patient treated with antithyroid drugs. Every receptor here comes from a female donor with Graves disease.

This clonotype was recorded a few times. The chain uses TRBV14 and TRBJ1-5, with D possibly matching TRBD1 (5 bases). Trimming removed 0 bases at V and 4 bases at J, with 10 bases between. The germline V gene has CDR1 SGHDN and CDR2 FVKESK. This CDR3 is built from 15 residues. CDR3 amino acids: CASSQESRVNQPQHF. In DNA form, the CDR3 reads TGTGCCAGCAGCCAAGAAAGCAGGGTAAATCAGCCCCAGCATTTT.

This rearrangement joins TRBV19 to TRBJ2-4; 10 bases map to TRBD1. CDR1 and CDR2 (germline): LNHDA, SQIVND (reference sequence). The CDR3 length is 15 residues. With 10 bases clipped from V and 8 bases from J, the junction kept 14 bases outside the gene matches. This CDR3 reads CATLPRDRGADIQYF. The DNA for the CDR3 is TGTGCCACCCTCCCCCGGGACAGGGGAGCGGACATTCAGTACTTC.

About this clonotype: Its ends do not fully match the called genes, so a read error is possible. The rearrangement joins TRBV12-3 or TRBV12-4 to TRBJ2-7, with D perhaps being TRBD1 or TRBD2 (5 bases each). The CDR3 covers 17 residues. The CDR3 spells CASSQDVSRDLGYEQYF. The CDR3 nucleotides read TGCGCCAGCAGCCAAGATGTTTCCCGGGACCTAGGCTACGAGCAGTACTTC.

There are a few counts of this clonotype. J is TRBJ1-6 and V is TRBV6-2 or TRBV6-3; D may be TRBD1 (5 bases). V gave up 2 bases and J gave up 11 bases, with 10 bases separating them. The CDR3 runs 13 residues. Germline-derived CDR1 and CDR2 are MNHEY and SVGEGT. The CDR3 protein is CASSYGPGPPLHF. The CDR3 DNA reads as TGTGCCAGCAGTTACGGTCCGGGACCACCCCTCCACTTT.

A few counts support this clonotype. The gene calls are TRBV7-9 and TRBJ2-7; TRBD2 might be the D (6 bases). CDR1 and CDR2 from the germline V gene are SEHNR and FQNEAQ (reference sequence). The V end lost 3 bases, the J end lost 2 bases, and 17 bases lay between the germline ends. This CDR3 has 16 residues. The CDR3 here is CASSFRPGGDPYEQYF. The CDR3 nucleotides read TGTGCCAGCAGCTTTAGACCCGGCGGGGATCCCTACGAGCAGTACTTC.